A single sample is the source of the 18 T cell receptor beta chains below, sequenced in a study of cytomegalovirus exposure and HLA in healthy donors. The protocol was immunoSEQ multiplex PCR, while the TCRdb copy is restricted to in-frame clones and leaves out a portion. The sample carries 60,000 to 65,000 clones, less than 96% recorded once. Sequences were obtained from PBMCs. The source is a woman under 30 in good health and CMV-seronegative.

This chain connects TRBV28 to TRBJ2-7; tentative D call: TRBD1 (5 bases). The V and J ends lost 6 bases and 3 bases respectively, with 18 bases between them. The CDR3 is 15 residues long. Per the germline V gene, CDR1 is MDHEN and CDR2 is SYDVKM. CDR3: CASSLQVGTFYEQYF. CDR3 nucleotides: TGTGCCAGCAGCCTACAGGTGGGTACATTCTACGAGCAGTACTTC. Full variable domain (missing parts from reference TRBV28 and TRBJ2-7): DVKVTQSSRYLVKRTGEKVFLECVQDMDHENMFWYRQDPGLGLRLIYFSYDVKMKEKGDIPEGYSVSREKKERFSLILESASTNQTSMYLCASSLQVGTFYEQYFGPGTRLTVT.

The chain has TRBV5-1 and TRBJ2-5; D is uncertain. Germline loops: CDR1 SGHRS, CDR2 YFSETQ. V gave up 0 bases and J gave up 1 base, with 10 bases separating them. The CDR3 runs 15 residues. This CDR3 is CASSLGVGPQETQYF. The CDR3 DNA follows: TGCGCCAGCAGCTTGGGTGTGGGCCCCCAAGAGACCCAGTACTTC.

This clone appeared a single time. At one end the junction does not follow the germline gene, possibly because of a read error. The CDR3 sequence: CASSVAGGPREQYF. CDR3 coding DNA: TGTGCCAGCAGCGTAGCGGGGGGGCCGAGGGAGCAGTACTTC. The chain combines TRBV7-2 with TRBJ2-7, with 11 positions matching TRBD2. The CDR3 length is 14 residues. Germline loops: CDR1 SGHTA, CDR2 FQGNSA.

The CDR3 loop is CASSPLLGQNTGELFF. In DNA, the CDR3 is TGTGCCAGCTCACCACTGTTGGGACAGAACACCGGGGAGCTGTTTTTT. V gene TRBV18 combines with J gene TRBJ2-2, with D possibly matching TRBD1 (6 bases). Trimming removed 1 base at V and 1 base at J, with 10 bases between. This CDR3 spans 16 amino acids. The germline CDR1 and CDR2 sequences are KGHSH and LQKENI.

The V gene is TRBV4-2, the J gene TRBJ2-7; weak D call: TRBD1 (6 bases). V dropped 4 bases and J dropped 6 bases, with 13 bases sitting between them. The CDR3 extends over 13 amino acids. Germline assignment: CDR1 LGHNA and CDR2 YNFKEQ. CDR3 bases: TGTGCCAGCAGCCTACGACAGGCGGGCGAGCAGTACTTC. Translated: CASSLRQAGEQYF.

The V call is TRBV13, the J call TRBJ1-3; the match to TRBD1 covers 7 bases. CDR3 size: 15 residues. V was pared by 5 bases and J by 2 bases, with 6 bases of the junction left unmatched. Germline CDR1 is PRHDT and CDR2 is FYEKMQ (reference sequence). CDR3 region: CASSPTDRAGNTIYF. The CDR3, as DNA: TGTGCCAGCAGCCCGACCGACAGGGCTGGAAACACCATATATTTT.

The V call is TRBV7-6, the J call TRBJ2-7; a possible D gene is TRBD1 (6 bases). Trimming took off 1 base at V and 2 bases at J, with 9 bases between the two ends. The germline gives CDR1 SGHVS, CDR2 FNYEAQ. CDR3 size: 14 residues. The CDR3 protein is CASSLEGVPYEQYF. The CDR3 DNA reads TGTGCCAGCAGCTTAGAGGGGGTCCCCTACGAGCAGTACTTC. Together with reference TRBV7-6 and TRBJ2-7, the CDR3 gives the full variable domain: GAGVSQSPRYKVTKRGQDVALRCDPISGHVSLYWYRQALGQGPEFLTYFNYEAQQDKSGLPNDRFSAERPEGSISTLTIQRTEQRDSAMYRCASSLEGVPYEQYFGPGTRLTVT.

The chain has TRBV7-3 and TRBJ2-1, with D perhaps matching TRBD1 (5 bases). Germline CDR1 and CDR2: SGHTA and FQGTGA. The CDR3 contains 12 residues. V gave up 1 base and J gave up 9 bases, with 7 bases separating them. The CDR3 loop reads CASSLIGAEQFF. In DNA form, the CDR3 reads TGTGCCAGCAGCTTAATTGGGGCTGAGCAGTTCTTC.

CDR3 coding DNA: TGTGCCAGTAGTGGGGGCAGGGGAGCTTTCTTT. Its translation is CASSGGRGAFF. The V call is TRBV19, the J call TRBJ1-1; TRBD1 is a possible D gene (6 bases). CDR1 and CDR2 (germline): LNHDA, SQIVND (reference sequence). The CDR3 is 11 amino acids. Trimming removed 5 bases from V and 10 bases from J, with 11 bases in between.

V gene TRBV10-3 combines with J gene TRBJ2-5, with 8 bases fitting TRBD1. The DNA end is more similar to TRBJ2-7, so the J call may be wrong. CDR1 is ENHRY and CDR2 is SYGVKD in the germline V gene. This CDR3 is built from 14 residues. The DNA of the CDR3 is TGTGCCATCAGCCGGACAGGGTCGGACGACGAGCAGTACTTC. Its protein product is CAISRTGSDDEQYF.

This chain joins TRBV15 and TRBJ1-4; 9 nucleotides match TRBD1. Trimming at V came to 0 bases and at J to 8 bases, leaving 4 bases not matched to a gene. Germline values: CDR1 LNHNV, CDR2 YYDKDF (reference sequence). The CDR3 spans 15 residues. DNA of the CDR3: TGTGCCACCAGCAGAGAGGGACAGGGTGGAGAAAAACTGTTTTTT. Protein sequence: CATSREGQGGEKLFF.

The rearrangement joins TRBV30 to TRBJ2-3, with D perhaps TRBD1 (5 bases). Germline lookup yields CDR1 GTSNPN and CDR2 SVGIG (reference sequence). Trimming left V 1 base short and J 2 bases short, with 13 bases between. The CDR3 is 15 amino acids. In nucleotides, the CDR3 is TGTGCCTGGAGTGGGGCCAGGGTTATCACAGATACGCAGTATTTT. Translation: CAWSGARVITDTQYF.

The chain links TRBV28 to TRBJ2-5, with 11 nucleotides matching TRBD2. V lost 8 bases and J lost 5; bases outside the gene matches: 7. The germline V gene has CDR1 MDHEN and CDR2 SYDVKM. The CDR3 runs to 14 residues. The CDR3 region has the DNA TGTGCCAGCCAAACTAGCGGGAGTGGGGAGACCCAGTACTTC. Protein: CASQTSGSGETQYF.

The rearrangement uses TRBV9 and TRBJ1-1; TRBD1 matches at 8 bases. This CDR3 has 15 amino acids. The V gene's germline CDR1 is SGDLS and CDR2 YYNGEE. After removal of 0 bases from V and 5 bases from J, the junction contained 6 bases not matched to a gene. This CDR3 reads CASSVADRVGTEAFF. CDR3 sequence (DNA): TGTGCCAGCAGCGTAGCGGACAGGGTAGGAACTGAAGCTTTCTTT.

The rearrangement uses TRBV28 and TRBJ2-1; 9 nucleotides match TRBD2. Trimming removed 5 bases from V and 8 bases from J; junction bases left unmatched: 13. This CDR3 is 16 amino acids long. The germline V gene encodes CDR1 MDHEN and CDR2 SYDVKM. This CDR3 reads CASSPFSGSGSDEQFF. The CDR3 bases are TGTGCCAGCAGTCCCTTTAGCGGGAGTGGCTCGGATGAGCAGTTCTTC.

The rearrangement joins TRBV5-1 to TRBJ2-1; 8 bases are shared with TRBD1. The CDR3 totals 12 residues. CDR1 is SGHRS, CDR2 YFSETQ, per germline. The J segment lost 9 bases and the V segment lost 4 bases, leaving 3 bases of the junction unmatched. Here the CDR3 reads CASSTTGGEQFF. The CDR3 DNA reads TGCGCCAGCAGCACAACAGGGGGTGAGCAGTTCTTC.

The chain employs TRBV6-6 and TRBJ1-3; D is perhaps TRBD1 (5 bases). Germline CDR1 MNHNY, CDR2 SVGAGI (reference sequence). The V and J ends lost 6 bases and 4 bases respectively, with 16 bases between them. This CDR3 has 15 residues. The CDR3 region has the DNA TGTGCCAGCAGCCCCCTAGGGGCCTTGGGAAACACCATATATTTT. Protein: CASSPLGALGNTIYF.

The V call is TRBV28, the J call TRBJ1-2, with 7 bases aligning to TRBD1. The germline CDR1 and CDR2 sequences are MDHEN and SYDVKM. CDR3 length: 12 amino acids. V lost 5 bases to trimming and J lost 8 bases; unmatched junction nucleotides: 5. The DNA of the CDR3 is TGTGCCAGCAGTGACAGGGTTGTGGGCTACACCTTC. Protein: CASSDRVVGYTF.